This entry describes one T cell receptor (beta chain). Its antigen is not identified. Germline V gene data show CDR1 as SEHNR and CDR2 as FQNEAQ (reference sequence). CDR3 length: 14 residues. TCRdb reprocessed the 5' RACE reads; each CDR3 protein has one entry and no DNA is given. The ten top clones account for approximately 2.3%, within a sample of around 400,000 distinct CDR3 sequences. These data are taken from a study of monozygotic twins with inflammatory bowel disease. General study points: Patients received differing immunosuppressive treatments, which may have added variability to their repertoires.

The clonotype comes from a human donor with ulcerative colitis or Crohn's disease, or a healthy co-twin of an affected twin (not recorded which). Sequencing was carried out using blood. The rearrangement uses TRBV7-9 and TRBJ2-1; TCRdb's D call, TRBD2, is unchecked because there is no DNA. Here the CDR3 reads CASSELGSYNEQFF.